Below are 32 T cell receptor beta chains sequenced from a single sample in a study of T-cell memory formation after mild COVID-19. TCRdb re-called the 5' RACE reads through MiXCR, storing one row per CDR3 protein. The repertoire consists of around 210,000 distinct CDR3 sequences, with over 7.5% occurring once and the leading ten covering around 3.4%. Sequenced input: PBMCs or a T cell subset sorted from them (not recorded which). The receptors shown here come from a man between 18 and 29 years old who had mild COVID-19 (a few samples of this study predate the infection). Cell type and time point are not known.

This clonotype was counted between two and nine times. This chain connects TRBV5-5 to TRBJ2-3, with D perhaps matching TRBD1 (5 bases). V was pared by 3 bases and J by 6 bases, with 14 bases between. There are 14 residues in the CDR3. CDR1 is SGHKS and CDR2 is YYEKEE in the germline V gene (reference sequence). The CDR3 nucleotides are TGTGCCAGCAGCTCGGACACTTCTGGGGATACGCAGTATTTT. It yields the protein CASSSDTSGDTQYF.

The chain has TRBV5-8 and TRBJ2-1; perhaps TRBD1 as D (6 bases). CDR3 length: 14 amino acids. V was cut by 2 bases and J by 2 bases, with 8 bases left in between. Germline assignment: CDR1 SGHTS and CDR2 YDEGEE. The CDR3 region is CASSLQGTYNEQFF. In DNA, the CDR3 is TGTGCCAGCAGCTTACAGGGTACCTACAATGAGCAGTTCTTC.

A single count supports this clonotype. The chain has TRBV14 and TRBJ2-1, with D maybe TRBD2 (5 bases). The CDR3 runs 13 residues. Germline lookup yields CDR1 SGHDN and CDR2 FVKESK. V dropped 4 bases and J dropped 5 bases, with 9 bases sitting between them. The CDR3 sequence: CASSRGADNEQFF. In DNA form, the CDR3 reads TGTGCCAGCAGCCGGGGAGCCGACAATGAGCAGTTCTTC.

The CDR3, as DNA: TGTGCCAGCAGCCCAAGCGGCGCTGGGGCCAACGTCCTGACTTTC. It translates to CASSPSGAGANVLTF. The rearrangement joins TRBV6-1 to TRBJ2-6, with D maybe TRBD2 (5 bases). The germline V gene has CDR1 MNHNS and CDR2 SASEGT. This CDR3 has 15 amino acids. V lost 6 bases and J lost 2, with 11 bases in between.

This clonotype has a handful of counts. This chain joins TRBV13 and TRBJ2-2; D may correspond to TRBD1 or TRBD2 (5 bases each). Per the germline V gene, CDR1 is PRHDT and CDR2 is FYEKMQ (reference sequence). This CDR3 contains 13 residues. V was cut by 3 bases and J by 6 bases, with 8 bases left in between. For the CDR3, the DNA is TGTGCCAGCAGCTTTCGGGACCCCGGGGAGCTGTTTTTT. The encoded protein is CASSFRDPGELFF.

This clonotype was seen many times. The chain couples TRBV7-9 to TRBJ1-1; a possible D gene is TRBD1 (5 bases). There are 13 residues in the CDR3. Trimming cost V 5 bases and J 3 bases, with 10 bases left between them. CDR1 is SEHNR and CDR2 is FQNEAQ in the germline V gene (reference sequence). CDR3 residues: CASSPVGDTEAFF. CDR3 bases: TGTGCCAGCAGCCCCGTGGGGGACACTGAAGCTTTCTTT.

This clonotype was seen more than once but under ten times. The V call is TRBV4-2, the J call TRBJ2-1; D perhaps matches TRBD2 (6 bases). CDR3 length equals 16 residues. The V and J ends lost 1 base and 9 bases respectively, with 19 bases between them. Germline assignment: CDR1 LGHNA and CDR2 YNFKEQ. Here the CDR3 DNA reads TGTGCCAGCAGCCAAGGTCATACAGCGGGTGAACTTGAGCAGTTCTTC. As protein: CASSQGHTAGELEQFF.

This clonotype was picked up a small number of times. The chain uses TRBV28 and TRBJ2-7; D gene ambiguous. Germline V lookup: CDR1 MDHEN, CDR2 SYDVKM. Trimming pared 5 bases from V and 6 bases from J, leaving 11 bases between. The CDR3 covers 12 residues. CDR3 in amino acids: CASSAPGFEQYV. CDR3 nucleotides: TGTGCCAGCAGTGCCCCAGGTTTCGAGCAGTACGTC.

The chain couples TRBV9 to TRBJ2-4; no reliable D call. V was shortened by 3 bases and J by 6 bases, with 13 bases between the two germline ends. CDR1 and CDR2 from the germline V gene are SGDLS and YYNGEE. The CDR3 contains 14 residues. The CDR3 is CASSGVKGGNIQYF. In DNA form, the CDR3 reads TGTGCCAGCAGCGGCGTTAAAGGTGGAAACATTCAGTACTTC. Looking up the rest from reference TRBV9 and TRBJ2-4 gives the full variable domain: DSGVTQTPKHLITATGQRVTLRCSPRSGDLSVYWYQQSLDQGLQFLIQYYNGEERAKGNILERFSAQQFPDLHSELNLSSLELGDSALYFCASSGVKGGNIQYFGAGTRLSVL.

The CDR3: CASSAGDRNSPLHF. The CDR3 nucleotides are TGTGCCAGCAGCGCAGGGGACAGGAATTCACCCCTCCACTTT. The rearrangement joins TRBV7-3 to TRBJ1-6; 8 bases fit TRBD1. Germline values: CDR1 SGHTA, CDR2 FQGTGA. The CDR3 is 14 amino acids. J was trimmed by 7 bases and V by 5 bases; bases with no gene match: 4. Combining the CDR3 with reference TRBV7-3 and TRBJ1-6 gives the whole variable domain GAGVSQTPSNKVTEKGKYVELRCDPISGHTALYWYRQSLGQGPEFLIYFQGTGAADDSGLPNDRFFAVRPEGSVSTLKIQRTERGDSAVYLCASSAGDRNSPLHFGNGTRLTVT.

The CDR3: CAWSVRTSGPRDQYF. The CDR3 bases are TGTGCCTGGAGTGTCAGGACTAGCGGGCCAAGAGACCAGTACTTC. This sequence joins TRBV30 and TRBJ2-5; 11 positions match TRBD2. The CDR3 is made up of 15 amino acids. Germline CDR1 reads GTSNPN; CDR2 reads SVGIG (reference sequence). Trimming removed 0 bases from V and 10 bases from J; junction bases left unmatched: 10.

The chain combines TRBV24-1 with TRBJ2-2, with D possibly being TRBD1 (5 bases). CDR3 length: 14 residues. Trimming pared 0 bases from V and 5 bases from J, leaving 6 bases between. Germline V CDR1 and CDR2: KGHDR, SFDVKD. Here the CDR3 reads CATSDLPGTGELFF. DNA for the CDR3: TGTGCCACCAGTGATTTGCCAGGGACCGGGGAGCTGTTTTTT.

This clonotype was found many times. The rearrangement uses TRBV28 and TRBJ1-2; D unresolved. Deletions cut 8 bases from V and 0 bases from J, with 13 bases between. Looked up from germline, CDR1 is MDHEN and CDR2 is SYDVKM. The CDR3 length is 14 residues. Written as DNA, the CDR3 is TGTGCCAGCGCGGCGGGTGGAGCTAACTATGGCTACACCTTC. Amino acids: CASAAGGANYGYTF.

There are many counts of this clonotype. CDR3 nucleotide sequence: TGTGCCAGCAGCTGGGACGAGCAATACGAGCAGTACTTC. It codes for CASSWDEQYEQYF. The rearrangement joins TRBV7-2 to TRBJ2-7; D may correspond to TRBD1 or TRBD2 (5 bases each). The germline CDR1 and CDR2 sequences are SGHTA and FQGNSA. V was pared by 4 bases and J by 4 bases, with 11 bases between. The CDR3 spans 13 residues.

The genes are TRBV20-1 and TRBJ2-5; D perhaps matches TRBD1 (6 bases). Germline V gene sequence: CDR1 DFQATT, CDR2 SNEGSKA (reference sequence). The CDR3 spans 13 residues. V lost 5 bases and J lost 2, with 12 bases in between. The CDR3 here is CSAPLTGQETQYF. The CDR3 DNA reads TGCAGTGCTCCTCTTACAGGGCAAGAGACCCAGTACTTC.

This clonotype was detected a few times. This sequence joins TRBV20-1 and TRBJ2-1; D gene uncertain. The germline V gene has CDR1 DFQATT and CDR2 SNEGSKA (reference sequence). The CDR3 contains 14 residues. V lost 2 bases, J lost 3 bases, and 11 bases lay in between. The CDR3 DNA is TGCAGTGCTAGACAACAGCAAATCTACAATGAGCAGTTCTTC. Translating it yields CSARQQQIYNEQFF.

This clonotype has at least ten counts. The chain employs TRBV4-3 and TRBJ1-5, with D uncertain. V was trimmed by 4 bases and J by 0 bases, leaving 10 bases between them. Germline V gives CDR1 LGHNA, CDR2 YSLEER. The CDR3 length is 15 residues. In DNA, the CDR3 is TGCGCCAGCAGCCTTAGCGCAGTTAGCAATCAGCCCCAGCATTTT. Amino acid sequence: CASSLSAVSNQPQHF.

This clonotype has at least ten counts. J is TRBJ2-1 and V is TRBV4-3; a possible D gene is TRBD1 (6 bases). Trimming cost V 0 bases and J 2 bases, with 11 bases left between them. Per the germline V gene, CDR1 is LGHNA and CDR2 is YSLEER. The CDR3 loop spans 16 amino acids. CDR3 residues: CASSQEWRQAYNEQFF. The CDR3 DNA is TGCGCCAGCAGCCAAGAGTGGAGACAGGCCTACAATGAGCAGTTCTTC.

This clonotype occurred many times. The chain couples TRBV5-1 to TRBJ2-1, with 7 bases aligning to TRBD2. This CDR3 has 12 amino acids. V shed 6 bases, J shed 3 bases, and the junction held 0 bases outside the gene matches. The V gene's germline CDR1 is SGHRS and CDR2 YFSETQ. The CDR3 bases are TGCGCCAGCACTAGCGGCTACAATGAGCAGTTCTTC. As protein: CASTSGYNEQFF.

The V gene is TRBV6-2 or TRBV6-3, the J gene TRBJ2-3, with 9 bases matching TRBD1. This CDR3 spans 17 amino acids. Germline CDR1 reads MNHEY; CDR2 reads SVGEGT. V gave up 6 bases and J gave up 4 bases; unmatched junction bases: 14. The CDR3 spells CASRLLTGGENPDTQYF. The CDR3 coding sequence is TGTGCCAGCAGACTCCTCACAGGGGGCGAAAATCCAGATACGCAGTATTTT.

In its sample, this clonotype was seen many times. V gene TRBV7-2 combines with J gene TRBJ2-3; D unclear. CDR1 is SGHTA, CDR2 FQGNSA, per germline. The germline V and J ends were trimmed by 1 base and 2 bases, with 4 bases remaining between them. This CDR3 has 13 residues. CDR3 residues: CASSLVVTDTQYF. DNA of the CDR3: TGTGCCAGCAGCTTAGTCGTCACAGATACGCAGTATTTT.

This clonotype appeared a few times. The rearrangement links TRBV7-9 to TRBJ1-1, with D hard to call. CDR1 and CDR2 from the germline V gene are SEHNR and FQNEAQ (reference sequence). Trimming shortened V by 3 bases and J by 0 bases, and 11 bases separated the two germline ends. The CDR3 is 15 residues long. Here the CDR3 DNA reads TGTGCCAGCAGCTTGGGCCAACCCTTGAACACTGAAGCTTTCTTT. Protein: CASSLGQPLNTEAFF.

The chain joins TRBV6-5 to TRBJ2-7; TRBD2 aligns across 10 bases. In germline, CDR1 is MNHEY, CDR2 SVGAGI. The trim removed 0 bases at V and 3 bases at J, leaving 8 bases unmatched. CDR3 size: 17 residues. CDR3 sequence (DNA): TGTGCCAGCAGTTACTCAGGCGTATCTAGCGGGGGCTACGAGCAGTACTTC. It codes for CASSYSGVSSGGYEQYF.

This clonotype turned up a few times. The chain joins TRBV28 to TRBJ2-3; 11 bases agree with TRBD2. Germline CDR1 and CDR2: MDHEN and SYDVKM. Trimming at V came to 3 bases and at J to 6 bases, leaving 11 bases not matched to a gene. The CDR3 is 17 amino acids. For the CDR3, the DNA is TGTGCCAGCAGTTTGTTTCGACGTAGCGGGGGGGTGGATACGCAGTATTTT. It specifies CASSLFRRSGGVDTQYF.

This clonotype has ten or more counts. V is TRBV3-1 and J is TRBJ2-7; D is unresolved. This CDR3 contains 11 residues. Germline assignment: CDR1 LGHDT and CDR2 YNNKEL (reference sequence). The V and J ends lost 3 bases and 3 bases respectively, with 3 bases between them. The CDR3 DNA reads as TGTGCCAGCAGCCAGGGCTACGAGCAGTACGTC. Translated: CASSQGYEQYV.

CDR3 DNA sequence: TGCAGTGCTAGAGTTGGTGATACGCAGTATTTT. It encodes CSARVGDTQYF. The chain links TRBV20-1 to TRBJ2-3; D is uncertain. This CDR3 comprises 11 residues. Germline CDR1 and CDR2: DFQATT and SNEGSKA (reference sequence). V was pared by 1 base and J by 6 bases, with 5 bases between.

This clonotype came up a few times. This chain uses TRBV4-3 with TRBJ1-4; D is uncertain. Germline CDR1 LGHNA, CDR2 YSLEER. This CDR3 region has 16 residues. The V gene lost 3 bases and the J gene lost 8 bases, with 19 bases spanning the gap. The CDR3 loop reads CASSHYDTVGTEKLFF. As DNA, the CDR3 is TGCGCCAGCAGCCATTACGACACGGTGGGAACGGAAAAACTGTTTTTT.

This clonotype was detected only a few times. The junction departs from germline at one end; a sequencing error may be responsible. CDR3 sequence: CASSTRTGPSF. CDR3 sequence (DNA): TGTGCCAGCAGTACCAGGACAGGGCCCTCCTTC. The V gene is TRBV6-2 or TRBV6-3, the J gene TRBJ1-2; 8 nucleotides align to TRBD1. Germline CDR1 reads MNHEY; CDR2 reads SVGEGT. This CDR3 spans 11 amino acids.

This clonotype was counted a few times. The chain employs TRBV12-3 or TRBV12-4 and TRBJ2-4; 8 bases align to TRBD1. The junction had 4 bases not matched to a gene; V was cut back by 0 bases and J by 0 bases. CDR3 length: 17 residues. CDR3 residues: CASSLAQTGVAKNIQYF. In DNA, the CDR3 is TGTGCCAGCAGTTTAGCGCAGACAGGGGTAGCCAAAAACATTCAGTACTTC.

This clonotype was detected only a few times. The chain recombines TRBV6-2 or TRBV6-3 with TRBJ1-1; tentative D call: TRBD1 (5 bases). The V gene lost 6 bases and the J gene lost 10 bases, with 12 bases spanning the gap. The CDR3 spans 11 residues. The germline V gene has CDR1 MNHEY and CDR2 SVGEGT. The CDR3 loop reads CASSGARGAFF. In DNA, the CDR3 is TGTGCCAGCAGCGGGGCCCGAGGAGCTTTCTTT.

There are many counts of this clonotype. J is TRBJ1-6 and V is TRBV7-3; D not resolved. V gave up 2 bases and J gave up 10 bases, with 9 bases separating them. Germline lookup yields CDR1 SGHTA and CDR2 FQGTGA. This CDR3 is built from 13 residues. CDR3 coding DNA: TGTGCCAGCAGCTTATCGGAGGTATCACCCCTCCACTTT. Translation: CASSLSEVSPLHF.

The chain recombines TRBV18 with TRBJ2-5; 7 bases match TRBD1. Germline V gene data show CDR1 as KGHSH and CDR2 as LQKENI. The CDR3 has 15 residues. Germline trimming cut 6 bases from V and 5 bases from J; bases unmatched to any gene: 12. Written as DNA, the CDR3 is TGTGCCAGCTCCCCTCGTGAGGGGGCCCGGGAGACCCAGTACTTC. Translated, it gives CASSPREGARETQYF.